This T cell receptor (beta chain) comes out of a study of blood T cell repertoires in COVID-19. Germline CDR1 SGHAT, CDR2 FQNNGV. V shed 5 bases and J shed 2 bases, with 16 bases lying between them. The CDR3 has 16 amino acids. The method was immunoSEQ multiplex PCR; TCRdb's version includes in-frame clones alone and lacks a portion of them. This sample has 130,000 to 150,000 clones; about 89% occur once, and the top ten carry approximately 10%. The TCR sequence derives from a man in his 60s who had recovered from COVID-19. J is TRBJ1-5 and V is TRBV11-2; the D is unclear. Sequences were obtained from PBMCs or T cells enriched from blood (not recorded which). The CDR3 here is CASSTPPGVGNQPQHF. CDR3 DNA sequence: TGTGCCAGCAGCACCCCCCCCGGAGTTGGCAATCAGCCCCAGCATTTT.